The 30 T cell receptor beta chains below were found in one sample sequenced in a study of blood T cell repertoires in COVID-19. Method: immunoSEQ multiplex PCR; TCRdb's copy keeps in-frame clones and lacks some. The sample has 250,000 to 300,000 clones, around 90% seen once. The sample consisted of peripheral blood. The origin of the receptors is a man in his fifties or sixties with acute or convalescent COVID-19.

The chain is built from TRBV5-1 and TRBJ2-6, with D maybe TRBD1 (6 bases). V lost 2 bases and J lost 0, with 15 bases in between. The CDR3 spans 18 residues. Germline values: CDR1 SGHRS, CDR2 YFSETQ. CDR3 coding DNA: TGCGCCAGCAGCTTTATGCCAGGGGATAGCTCTGGGGCCAACGTCCTGACTTTC. This codes for CASSFMPGDSSGANVLTF.

V and J are TRBV29-1 and TRBJ2-2, with 8 bases lining up with TRBD1. The CDR3 covers 15 residues. V trimming: 3 bases; J trimming: 0 bases; junction bases outside the gene matches: 3. Germline V lookup: CDR1 SQVTM, CDR2 ANQGSEA. For the CDR3, the DNA is TGCAGCGTTGATGGACAGGGAACGAACACCGGGGAGCTGTTTTTT. Its protein is CSVDGQGTNTGELFF.

CDR3 region: CASSFRGLGNQPQHF. The DNA for the CDR3 is TGTGCCAGCAGCTTTAGGGGGCTAGGAAATCAGCCCCAGCATTTT. The chain couples TRBV5-6 to TRBJ1-5; 7 bases agree with TRBD1. The germline V gene encodes CDR1 SGHDT and CDR2 YYEEEE. Losses at the gene ends were 2 bases for V and 4 bases for J; bases not matched to a gene: 6. This CDR3 has 15 residues.

The chain recombines TRBV15 with TRBJ2-1; 8 bases are a match to TRBD1. Germline trimming cut 7 bases from V and 7 bases from J; bases unmatched to any gene: 6. Germline V lookup: CDR1 LNHNV, CDR2 YYDKDF (reference sequence). The CDR3 contains 13 residues. The CDR3 DNA follows: TGTGCCACCACCCCCGACAGGGGTAATGAGCAGTTCTTC. Its translation is CATTPDRGNEQFF.

This chain uses TRBV27 with TRBJ1-6; TRBD1 matches at 9 bases. The CDR3 has 16 residues. Germline V gene lookup returns CDR1 MNHEY and CDR2 SMNVEV (reference sequence). V lost 2 bases and J lost 7; bases outside the gene matches: 6. The CDR3 protein is CASSLRGQGWNSPLHF. The DNA of the CDR3 is TGTGCCAGCAGTTTAAGGGGACAGGGATGGAATTCACCCCTCCACTTT.

The chain joins TRBV5-6 to TRBJ1-2; D is possibly TRBD1 (6 bases). This CDR3 spans 15 amino acids. Between the trimmed V and J ends, which lost 4 bases and 7 bases, there was a span of 20 bases. Germline V gene data show CDR1 as SGHDT and CDR2 as YYEEEE. This CDR3 is CASSAGTKGVSGYTF. The CDR3 DNA sequence: TGTGCCAGCAGCGCCGGGACAAAAGGTGTCTCTGGCTACACCTTC.

J is TRBJ2-7 and V is TRBV6-5, with 11 bases lining up with TRBD1. The CDR3 runs 14 residues. Germline V gene data show CDR1 as MNHEY and CDR2 as SVGAGI. V shed 7 bases, J shed 2 bases, and the junction held 4 bases outside the gene matches. This CDR3 is CASTLGQGAYEQYF. CDR3 in DNA: TGTGCCAGCACCCTGGGACAGGGGGCCTACGAGCAGTACTTC.

The chain combines TRBV15 with TRBJ2-4; D may be TRBD2 (6 bases). This CDR3 region has 15 residues. The germline V gene has CDR1 LNHNV and CDR2 YYDKDF (reference sequence). With 6 bases removed from V and 3 bases from J, the gap between germline ends came to 15 bases. The CDR3 DNA reads TGTGCCACCAGAGTGAATTGGGGAGGCAAAAACATTCAGTACTTC. This gives the protein CATRVNWGGKNIQYF.

The rearrangement joins TRBV5-1 to TRBJ2-2; tentatively, D is TRBD1 (6 bases). The length of the CDR3 is 15 residues. The germline gives CDR1 SGHRS, CDR2 YFSETQ. Trimming removed 1 base from V and 3 bases from J, with 10 bases in between. As DNA, the CDR3 is TGCGCCAGCAGCTTGTGGGGGCAGGACACCGGGGAGCTGTTTTTT. Translation: CASSLWGQDTGELFF.

The chain recombines TRBV5-1 with TRBJ1-1; 7 nucleotides line up with TRBD1. CDR3 length: 15 residues. The germline V gene has CDR1 SGHRS and CDR2 YFSETQ. V dropped 7 bases and J dropped 1; count of bases not matched to a gene: 10. The chain's CDR3 is CASHTGNRGNTEAFF. In DNA, the CDR3 is TGCGCCAGCCACACGGGGAACAGGGGGAACACTGAAGCTTTCTTT.

The chain uses TRBV4-2 and TRBJ1-5; 8 nucleotides line up with TRBD1. The V segment lost 5 bases and the J segment 5 bases; nucleotides outside the gene matches: 17. The CDR3 totals 18 residues. Germline V gene data show CDR1 as LGHNA and CDR2 as YNFKEQ. This chain's CDR3 is CASSKTTGVQSGDQPQHF. CDR3 in DNA: TGTGCCAGCAGCAAAACGACAGGGGTCCAATCCGGGGATCAGCCCCAGCATTTT.

This rearrangement joins TRBV19 to TRBJ1-2, with D possibly being TRBD1 (6 bases). The CDR3 spans 15 residues. In germline, CDR1 is LNHDA, CDR2 SQIVND (reference sequence). The V end lost 8 bases, the J end lost 0 bases, and 16 bases lay between the germline ends. In DNA form, the CDR3 reads TGTGCCAGTTCTTTACCTGGGACAACTAACTATGGCTACACCTTC. As protein: CASSLPGTTNYGYTF.

This clone was observed a few times. The V call is TRBV16, the J call TRBJ2-7; TRBD1 agrees at 12 bases. Trimming cost V 3 bases and J 4 bases; bases outside gene matches: 10. The CDR3 runs to 17 residues. CDR1 and CDR2 (germline): KGHSY, FQNENV. DNA for the CDR3: TGTGCCAGCAGCCAGGCCGGGACAGGGGGCACAAAATACGAGCAGTACTTC. Protein sequence: CASSQAGTGGTKYEQYF.

V gene TRBV9 combines with J gene TRBJ2-1, with a possible D match to TRBD2 (6 bases). Trimming cost V 4 bases and J 6 bases, with 14 bases left between them. Germline CDR1 and CDR2: SGDLS and YYNGEE. This CDR3 is built from 14 residues. DNA of the CDR3: TGTGCCAGCAGCCCTCAGATGGGAGGCAATGAGCAGTTCTTC. Protein product: CASSPQMGGNEQFF.

V usage is TRBV15 and J usage is TRBJ2-1; 9 bases are shared with TRBD2. Germline V gene sequence: CDR1 LNHNV, CDR2 YYDKDF (reference sequence). CDR3 length: 15 residues. V dropped 5 bases and J dropped 5; count of bases not matched to a gene: 7. CDR3: CATSVQRGVHNEQFF. CDR3 DNA sequence: TGTGCCACCAGCGTCCAGCGGGGGGTGCACAATGAGCAGTTCTTC.

On this clone: The sample holds other DNA sequences that translate to the same CDR3. The chain is built from TRBV11-2 and TRBJ1-3; D might be TRBD1 (5 bases). Germline-derived CDR1 and CDR2 are SGHAT and FQNNGV. This CDR3 is 14 amino acids long. V lost 5 bases to trimming and J lost 0 bases, with 8 bases between them. Here the CDR3 DNA reads TGTGCCAGCAGCCGGGGGGGCTCTGGAAACACCATATATTTT. Protein product: CASSRGGSGNTIYF.

This clone was seen once. This chain connects TRBV27 to TRBJ2-3, with TRBD2 identical over 14 bases. V dropped 2 bases and J dropped 5; count of bases not matched to a gene: 9. CDR1 MNHEY and CDR2 SMNVEV come from the germline V gene (reference sequence). CDR3 length equals 18 residues. CDR3 in DNA: TGTGCCAGCAGTTTAGGAGGTTGGACTAGCGGGGGGATAGATACGCAGTATTTT. Protein sequence: CASSLGGWTSGGIDTQYF.

This chain links TRBV9 with TRBJ1-1, with D uncertain. The CDR3 has 15 amino acids. Deletions cut 2 bases from V and 6 bases from J, with 17 bases between. The germline V gene encodes CDR1 SGDLS and CDR2 YYNGEE. The CDR3 DNA reads as TGTGCCAGCAGCGTCCGTAGCAATTACCCATCTGAAGCTTTCTTT. Amino acids: CASSVRSNYPSEAFF. The full variable domain, completed using reference TRBV9 and TRBJ1-1, is DSGVTQTPKHLITATGQRVTLRCSPRSGDLSVYWYQQSLDQGLQFLIQYYNGEERAKGNILERFSAQQFPDLHSELNLSSLELGDSALYFCASSVRSNYPSEAFFGQGTRLTVV.

Here the CDR3 DNA reads TGTGCCAGCAGCATTAAGGGGGGGACTTCACCCCTCCACTTT. Amino acids: CASSIKGGTSPLHF. The rearrangement uses TRBV13 and TRBJ1-6, with a tentative D call TRBD1 (6 bases). The CDR3 consists of 14 residues. Per germline, CDR1 PRHDT and CDR2 FYEKMQ (reference sequence). V was cut by 5 bases and J by 9 bases, with 14 bases left in between.

This rearrangement joins TRBV30 to TRBJ1-1; TRBD1 aligns across 10 bases. In germline, CDR1 is GTSNPN, CDR2 SVGIG (reference sequence). The CDR3 covers 15 residues. J lost 3 bases, V lost 3 bases, and 7 bases had no gene match. The CDR3 reads CAWSPKDRGDTEAFF. The CDR3 nucleotides read TGTGCCTGGAGCCCAAAGGACAGGGGGGACACTGAAGCTTTCTTT.

A few counts support this clone. This chain connects TRBV10-3 to TRBJ1-5; a weak D match, TRBD1 (6 bases). V lost 3 bases and J lost 0, with 9 bases in between. This CDR3 comprises 15 residues. CDR1 and CDR2 from the germline V gene are ENHRY and SYGVKD. DNA of the CDR3: TGTGCCATCAGTGAAAACAGGGATAGCAATCAGCCCCAGCATTTT. Its protein is CAISENRDSNQPQHF.

V gene TRBV2 combines with J gene TRBJ1-4; TRBD1 agrees at 12 bases. This CDR3 is built from 16 residues. J gave up 6 bases and V 4 bases, and 6 bases lay outside the gene matches. Germline CDR1 SNHLY, CDR2 FYNNEI. The CDR3 DNA is TGTGCCAGCAGTGCCCGGGACAGGGGGCACGATGAAAAACTGTTTTTT. This sequence encodes CASSARDRGHDEKLFF.

CDR3 loop: CASSPRDRGDSPLHF. In nucleotides, the CDR3 is TGTGCCAGCAGCCCCCGGGACAGGGGTGATTCACCCCTCCACTTT. The V gene is TRBV5-4, the J gene TRBJ1-6; TRBD1 agrees at 10 bases. The CDR3 length is 15 residues. J gave up 8 bases and V 4 bases, and 6 bases lay outside the gene matches. CDR1 and CDR2 from the germline V gene are SGHNT and YYREEE (reference sequence).

J is TRBJ1-2 and V is TRBV30; TRBD1 agrees at 9 bases. Germline V gene sequence: CDR1 GTSNPN, CDR2 SVGIG (reference sequence). This CDR3 has 13 residues. Germline trimming cut 3 bases from V and 2 bases from J; bases unmatched to any gene: 1. The CDR3 here is CAWRDRGNYGYTF. CDR3 coding DNA: TGTGCCTGGAGAGACAGGGGGAACTATGGCTACACCTTC.

The rearrangement uses TRBV6-5 and TRBJ1-6; 8 nucleotides line up with TRBD1. The trim removed 1 base at V and 10 bases at J, leaving 6 bases unmatched. There are 15 residues in the CDR3. Per the germline V gene, CDR1 is MNHEY and CDR2 is SVGAGI. This chain's CDR3 is CASSYYGGTGSPLHF. CDR3 bases: TGTGCCAGCAGTTACTATGGGGGGACAGGATCACCCCTCCACTTT.

The chain employs TRBV3-1 (or the pseudogene TRBV3-2) and TRBJ2-5; 9 nucleotides match TRBD2. The germline gives CDR1 LGHDT, CDR2 YNNKEL (reference sequence). The CDR3 runs to 15 residues. V shed 7 bases and J 5 bases; nucleotides not matched to a gene: 11. CDR3 nucleotides: TGTGCCAGCACCCGGGGGAGCGGGGGGACGGAGACCCAGTACTTC. Translating gives CASTRGSGGTETQYF.

This sequence joins TRBV19 and TRBJ1-1; D is unresolved. Germline V gene data show CDR1 as LNHDA and CDR2 as SQIVND (reference sequence). CDR3 length equals 14 residues. The germline V and J ends were trimmed by 6 bases and 0 bases, with 11 bases remaining between them. The CDR3 is CASSPQEMNTEAFF. DNA for the CDR3: TGTGCCAGTAGCCCCCAGGAAATGAACACTGAAGCTTTCTTT.

The chain has TRBV27 and TRBJ2-5; D is perhaps TRBD2 (5 bases). Germline CDR1 reads MNHEY; CDR2 reads SMNVEV (reference sequence). The CDR3 sequence is 14 residues long. The ends were cut back, 4 bases at V and 0 bases at J, with 9 bases in the middle. As DNA, the CDR3 is TGTGCCAGCAGTTCCGGGGTCAACCAAGAGACCCAGTACTTC. Translated, it gives CASSSGVNQETQYF.

This clone was seen only once. The chain combines TRBV23-1 with TRBJ2-7; 9 bases map to TRBD1. TRBV23-1 qualifies as an ORF whose function is uncertain. CDR3 size: 17 residues. Trimming took 0 bases from V and 4 from J; bases not matched to a gene: 10. Here the CDR3 DNA reads TGCGCCAGCAGTCAATCCAGGAGGGACAGGGCGATTTACGAGCAGTACTTC. Protein sequence: CASSQSRRDRAIYEQYF.

V usage is TRBV27 and J usage is TRBJ1-6; D gene uncertain. Between the trimmed V and J ends, which lost 11 bases and 10 bases, there was a span of 15 bases. Germline V gene sequence: CDR1 MNHEY, CDR2 SMNVEV (reference sequence). This CDR3 contains 12 residues. The CDR3 bases are TGTGCCGGCCGGAGGGTGGGCTCACCCCTCCACTTT. Its protein product is CAGRRVGSPLHF.